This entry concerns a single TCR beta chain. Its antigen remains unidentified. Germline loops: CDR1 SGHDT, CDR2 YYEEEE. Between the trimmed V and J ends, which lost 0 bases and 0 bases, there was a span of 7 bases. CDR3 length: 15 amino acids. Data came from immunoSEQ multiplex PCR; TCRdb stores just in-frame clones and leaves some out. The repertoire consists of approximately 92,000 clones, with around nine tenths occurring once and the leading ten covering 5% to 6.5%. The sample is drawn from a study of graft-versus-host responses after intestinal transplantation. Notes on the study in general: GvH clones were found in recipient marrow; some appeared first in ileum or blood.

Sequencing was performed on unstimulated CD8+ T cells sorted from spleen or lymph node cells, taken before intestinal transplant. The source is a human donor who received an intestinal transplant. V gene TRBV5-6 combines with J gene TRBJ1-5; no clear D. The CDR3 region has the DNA TGTGCCAGCAGCTTGGATGGATATAGCAATCAGCCCCAGCATTTT. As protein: CASSLDGYSNQPQHF.